Shown below are 26 T cell receptor beta chains from a single sample sequenced in a study of T cell responses to AZD1222 COVID-19 vaccine. Here immunoSEQ multiplex PCR was the method, and the copy in TCRdb shows in-frame clones only, minus some. The sample shows about 150,000 clones, roughly 90% of them seen only once. The sequencing here drew on peripheral blood, taken 28 days after the second AZD1222 dose. These receptor sequences come from an adult who received the AZD1222 COVID-19 vaccine.

V gene TRBV10-1 combines with J gene TRBJ2-1; TRBD1 might be the D (5 bases). The CDR3 loop spans 16 amino acids. Between the trimmed V and J ends, which lost 3 bases and 2 bases, there was a span of 14 bases. The germline V gene encodes CDR1 WNHNN and CDR2 SYGVQD (reference sequence). Here the CDR3 reads CASSEVRLQAYNEQFF. The CDR3 DNA reads as TGCGCCAGCAGTGAAGTCCGGCTACAGGCCTACAATGAGCAGTTCTTC.

This chain uses TRBV9 with TRBJ1-2; D is unclear. V was cut by 3 bases and J by 4 bases, with 13 bases left in between. Germline loops: CDR1 SGDLS, CDR2 YYNGEE. The CDR3 loop spans 14 amino acids. The DNA for the CDR3 is TGTGCCAGCAGCGCATCCGGGAAGGCCTATGGCTACACCTTC. As protein: CASSASGKAYGYTF.

The chain employs TRBV2 and TRBJ1-1; possible D gene TRBD1, 6 bases. Trimming shortened V by 7 bases and J by 4 bases, and 10 bases separated the two germline ends. The CDR3 totals 12 residues. CDR1 and CDR2 (germline): SNHLY, FYNNEI. The CDR3 region has the DNA TGTGCCAGCATTGGGGGGCTCACTGAAGCTTTCTTT. Protein: CASIGGLTEAFF.

The chain is built from TRBV18 and TRBJ1-4, with D perhaps TRBD1 (6 bases). The CDR3 is 17 residues long. V was shortened by 6 bases and J by 3 bases, with 20 bases between the two germline ends. Germline values: CDR1 KGHSH, CDR2 LQKENI. CDR3 region: CASSPSRGARANEKLFF. CDR3 bases: TGTGCCAGCTCCCCGAGTCGGGGGGCTAGGGCTAATGAAAAACTGTTTTTT.

By share, this clone ranks as medium-sized (0.01 to 0.1%). This chain joins TRBV6-5 and TRBJ1-2, with TRBD1 as a possible D gene (6 bases). V gave up 6 bases and J gave up 6 bases, with 17 bases separating them. CDR3 length: 14 amino acids. In germline, CDR1 is MNHEY, CDR2 SVGAGI. CDR3 DNA: TGTGCCAGCAGCCCCGGGACACCTAGGGATGGCTACACCTTC. This sequence encodes CASSPGTPRDGYTF.

J is TRBJ1-2 and V is TRBV24-1, with 7 bases fitting TRBD1. From germline, CDR1 is KGHDR and CDR2 SFDVKD. V shed 5 bases and J 5 bases; nucleotides not matched to a gene: 10. The CDR3 is made up of 15 amino acids. Written as DNA, the CDR3 is TGTGCCACCAGTGCCCCGCGGACAGGAGGTTATGGCTACACCTTC. Protein: CATSAPRTGGYGYTF.

This chain uses TRBV2 with TRBJ1-1, with D possibly being TRBD1 (5 bases). The CDR3 extends over 15 amino acids. From germline, CDR1 is SNHLY and CDR2 FYNNEI. The ends were cut back, 3 bases at V and 7 bases at J, with 18 bases in the middle. CDR3: CASSDLRGVDSEAFF. CDR3 DNA sequence: TGTGCCAGCAGTGACTTACGGGGGGTAGACAGTGAAGCTTTCTTT.

This chain joins TRBV19 and TRBJ1-2; D may be TRBD1 (5 bases). The ends were cut back, 10 bases at V and 4 bases at J, with 25 bases in the middle. The V gene's germline CDR1 is LNHDA and CDR2 SQIVND (reference sequence). This CDR3 comprises 16 residues. DNA of the CDR3: TGTGCCACTCGTAGGGGTGGGCCTACCGTCGGCTATGGCTACACCTTC. It translates to CATRRGGPTVGYGYTF. Together with reference TRBV19 and TRBJ1-2, the CDR3 gives the full variable domain: DGGITQSPKYLFRKEGQNVTLSCEQNLNHDAMYWYRQDPGQGLRLIYYSQIVNDFQKGDIAEGYSVSREKKESFPLTVTSAQKNPTAFYLCATRRGGPTVGYGYTFGSGTRLTVV.

The V call is TRBV7-2, the J call TRBJ2-3, with D perhaps TRBD2 (5 bases). Per the germline V gene, CDR1 is SGHTA and CDR2 is FQGNSA. V was trimmed by 3 bases and J by 1 base, leaving 11 bases between them. The CDR3 totals 15 residues. The CDR3 nucleotides read TGTGCCAGCAGCTTCTCGCCCGGGGGCACAGATACGCAGTATTTT. This codes for CASSFSPGGTDTQYF.

This chain joins TRBV19 and TRBJ1-1; D unresolved. V lost 5 bases and J 1 base, leaving 11 bases between the germline ends. Germline V gives CDR1 LNHDA, CDR2 SQIVND (reference sequence). The CDR3 is made up of 14 amino acids. The CDR3 sequence is CASSADGPNTEAFF. In nucleotides, the CDR3 is TGTGCCAGTAGTGCGGACGGACCGAACACTGAAGCTTTCTTT. Full variable domain (outside the CDR3, taken from reference TRBV19 and TRBJ1-1): DGGITQSPKYLFRKEGQNVTLSCEQNLNHDAMYWYRQDPGQGLRLIYYSQIVNDFQKGDIAEGYSVSREKKESFPLTVTSAQKNPTAFYLCASSADGPNTEAFFGQGTRLTVV.

The chain combines TRBV2 with TRBJ1-4; no definite D call. V was shortened by 5 bases and J by 6 bases, with 10 bases between the two germline ends. The CDR3 spans 13 residues. Germline V gene data show CDR1 as SNHLY and CDR2 as FYNNEI. CDR3 bases: TGTGCCAGCAGTATTACTGGGGATGAAAAACTGTTTTTT. Residues: CASSITGDEKLFF.

The CDR3 DNA follows: TGTGCCAGCAGCGATGAAGACAGGGTGAACACTGAAGCTTTCTTT. Amino acid sequence: CASSDEDRVNTEAFF. J is TRBJ1-1 and V is TRBV9; TRBD1 aligns across 7 bases. Germline CDR1 is SGDLS and CDR2 is YYNGEE. The junction had 5 bases not matched to a gene; V was cut back by 3 bases and J by 0 bases. The CDR3 has 15 residues.

V gene TRBV6-1 combines with J gene TRBJ1-2; TRBD1 is a possible D gene (6 bases). Germline CDR1 is MNHNS and CDR2 is SASEGT. V was pared by 3 bases and J by 8 bases, with 13 bases between. This CDR3 is 13 amino acids long. The CDR3 sequence: CASSDVDSAGYTF. For the CDR3, the DNA is TGTGCCAGCAGTGACGTGGACAGTGCAGGCTACACCTTC.

The rearrangement uses TRBV7-8 and TRBJ1-5; no firm D call. V lost 1 base, J lost 4 bases, and 8 bases lay in between. This CDR3 region has 14 residues. Germline values: CDR1 SGHVS, CDR2 FQNEAQ. In DNA, the CDR3 is TGTGCCAGCAGCTTAGGGGCCCTTAATCAGCCCCAGCATTTT. Amino acids: CASSLGALNQPQHF.

The CDR3 is CASSLVGTSVSYEQYF. As DNA, the CDR3 is TGTGCCAGCAGCTTAGTTGGGACTAGCGTCTCCTACGAGCAGTACTTC. V is TRBV7-2 and J is TRBJ2-7, with TRBD2 matching 10 bases. The CDR3 extends over 16 amino acids. V lost 1 base to trimming and J lost 0 bases; unmatched junction nucleotides: 3. Germline V lookup: CDR1 SGHTA, CDR2 FQGNSA.

V is TRBV27 and J is TRBJ1-6; D not certain. Germline V gene data show CDR1 as MNHEY and CDR2 as SMNVEV (reference sequence). The CDR3 spans 12 residues. The germline V and J ends were trimmed by 7 bases and 5 bases, with 6 bases remaining between them. The chain's CDR3 is CASTVNNSPLHF. The DNA for the CDR3 is TGTGCCAGCACCGTAAATAATTCACCCCTCCACTTT.

This chain connects TRBV2 to TRBJ1-1; 7 bases map to TRBD1. Trimming at V came to 1 base and at J to 11 bases, leaving 16 bases not matched to a gene. Germline V gene lookup returns CDR1 SNHLY and CDR2 FYNNEI. CDR3 length: 16 amino acids. CDR3 sequence reads: CASSEERALTGTGAFF. CDR3 DNA: TGTGCCAGCAGTGAAGAAAGGGCATTGACAGGGACGGGGGCTTTCTTT.

This sequence joins TRBV2 and TRBJ1-1, with D maybe TRBD1 (5 bases). CDR1 SNHLY and CDR2 FYNNEI come from the germline V gene. V gave up 6 bases and J gave up 1 base, with 9 bases separating them. This CDR3 is built from 13 residues. CDR3 residues: CASRVQGNTEAFF. The CDR3 bases are TGTGCCAGCAGGGTCCAGGGGAACACTGAAGCTTTCTTT.

The V gene is TRBV7-2, the J gene TRBJ1-6; D ambiguous. The CDR3 spans 14 residues. Germline V gene sequence: CDR1 SGHTA, CDR2 FQGNSA. Trimming stripped 3 bases from V and 0 bases from J, with 3 bases between. The CDR3 region has the DNA TGTGCCAGCAGCTTGAGCTCCTATAATTCACCCCTCCACTTT. This translates into CASSLSSYNSPLHF. Using reference TRBV7-2 and TRBJ1-6 for the parts outside the CDR3, the full variable domain is GAGVSQSPSNKVTEKGKDVELRCDPISGHTALYWYRQSLGQGLEFLIYFQGNSAPDKSGLPSDRFSAERTGGSVSTLTIQRTQQEDSAVYLCASSLSSYNSPLHFGNGTRLTVT.

This clone showed up just once. The CDR3 loop reads CASSDQGRRQPQHF. The CDR3 DNA sequence: TGTGCCAGCAGTGACCAGGGTAGAAGACAGCCCCAGCATTTT. This rearrangement joins TRBV2 to TRBJ1-5; weak D call: TRBD1 (5 bases). V gave up 3 bases and J gave up 7 bases, with 13 bases separating them. CDR1 and CDR2 from the germline V gene are SNHLY and FYNNEI. CDR3 length equals 14 residues.

This sequence joins TRBV7-6 and TRBJ2-7; 11 bases are shared with TRBD2. With 7 bases clipped from V and 5 bases from J, the junction kept 10 bases outside the gene matches. Per germline, CDR1 SGHVS and CDR2 FNYEAQ. CDR3 size: 15 residues. CDR3: CASTLIAGGKNEQYF. The CDR3 nucleotides are TGTGCCAGCACCCTTATAGCGGGAGGGAAAAACGAGCAGTACTTC.

The gene calls are TRBV28 and TRBJ1-3; 7 nucleotides line up with TRBD1. The CDR3 sequence is 14 residues long. CDR1 MDHEN and CDR2 SYDVKM come from the germline V gene. Losses at the gene ends were 4 bases for V and 2 bases for J; bases not matched to a gene: 2. CDR3 bases: TGTGCCAGCAGTTCAGGGGGGGCTGGAAACACCATATATTTT. Translating gives CASSSGGAGNTIYF. The entire variable domain, with the rest obtained from reference TRBV28 and TRBJ1-3, is as follows: DVKVTQSSRYLVKRTGEKVFLECVQDMDHENMFWYRQDPGLGLRLIYFSYDVKMKEKGDIPEGYSVSREKKERFSLILESASTNQTSMYLCASSSGGAGNTIYFGEGSWLTVV.

The chain is built from TRBV5-1 and TRBJ1-6; D is ambiguous. V shed 2 bases and J shed 10 bases, with 13 bases lying between them. The CDR3 sequence is 14 residues long. Germline assignment: CDR1 SGHRS and CDR2 YFSETQ. The CDR3 region is CASSFEGSGSPLHF. The CDR3 DNA reads TGCGCCAGCAGCTTTGAAGGGAGTGGGTCACCCCTCCACTTT.

The chain combines TRBV18 with TRBJ1-1, with TRBD1 as a possible D gene (6 bases). V lost 4 bases, J lost 5 bases, and 17 bases lay in between. The CDR3 contains 15 residues. Per germline, CDR1 KGHSH and CDR2 LQKENI. The CDR3 loop reads CASSRDRKGETEAFF. DNA of the CDR3: TGTGCCAGCTCACGCGACAGAAAGGGGGAGACTGAAGCTTTCTTT.

V and J are TRBV6-5 and TRBJ1-5; 8 nucleotides align to TRBD1. V gave up 6 bases and J gave up 10 bases; unmatched junction bases: 14. Germline assignment: CDR1 MNHEY and CDR2 SVGAGI. The CDR3 contains 15 residues. The CDR3 DNA sequence: TGTGCCAGCAGAGGAGGGGGGACAGGTAATAGCCCCCAGCATTTT. Protein: CASRGGGTGNSPQHF.

The CDR3 DNA is TGTGCCTGGGGGACTCTCAGTAACACTGAAGCTTTCTTT. Amino acid sequence: CAWGTLSNTEAFF. The chain employs TRBV30 and TRBJ1-1; possible D gene TRBD1, 5 bases. The V end lost 5 bases, the J end lost 2 bases, and 12 bases lay between the germline ends. Germline CDR1 is GTSNPN and CDR2 is SVGIG (reference sequence). The CDR3 totals 13 residues.